This TCR beta chain was observed in a study of beta chain features in type 1 diabetes. In the study overall: The examined sorted cells totaled 107,917,701 across samples.

This clone was seen a few times. Reverse transcription of all isolated RNA meant that expressed TCRB transcripts were sequenced. Repertoires were generated with immunoSEQ multiplex PCR, while TCRdb's copy carries only in-frame clones and drops some. Of 150,000 to 180,000 clones listed, 7.5% to 10% are singletons. V was clipped by 3 bases and J by 5 bases; unmatched bases: 5. Germline CDR1 reads KGHSH; CDR2 reads LQKENI. The CDR3 is 15 residues long. V and J are TRBV18 and TRBJ2-7; 12 bases fit TRBD1. Sample: central memory CD4+ T cells from blood. The origin of this receptor is a man younger than 35 in good health. CDR3: CASSPGQGALNEQYF. In DNA, the CDR3 is TGTGCCAGCTCACCGGGACAGGGGGCGCTGAACGAGCAGTACTTC.